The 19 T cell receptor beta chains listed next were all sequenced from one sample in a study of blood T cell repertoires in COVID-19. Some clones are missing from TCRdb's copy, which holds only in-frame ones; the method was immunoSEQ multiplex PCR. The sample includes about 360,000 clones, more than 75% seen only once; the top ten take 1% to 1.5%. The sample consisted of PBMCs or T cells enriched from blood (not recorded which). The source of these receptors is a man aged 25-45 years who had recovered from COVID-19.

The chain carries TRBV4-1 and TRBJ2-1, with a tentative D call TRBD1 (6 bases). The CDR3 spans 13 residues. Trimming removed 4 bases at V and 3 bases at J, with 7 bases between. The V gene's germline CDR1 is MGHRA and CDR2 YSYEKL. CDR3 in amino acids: CASSLQGYNEQFF. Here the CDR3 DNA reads TGCGCCAGCAGCCTACAGGGCTACAATGAGCAGTTCTTC.

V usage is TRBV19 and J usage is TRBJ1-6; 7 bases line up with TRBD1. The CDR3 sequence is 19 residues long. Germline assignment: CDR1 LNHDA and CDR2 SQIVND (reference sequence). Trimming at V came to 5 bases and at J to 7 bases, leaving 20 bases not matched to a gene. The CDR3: CASSPTFKSVGQANSPLHF. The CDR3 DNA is TGTGCCAGTAGTCCTACTTTTAAAAGCGTCGGACAGGCAAATTCACCCCTCCACTTT.

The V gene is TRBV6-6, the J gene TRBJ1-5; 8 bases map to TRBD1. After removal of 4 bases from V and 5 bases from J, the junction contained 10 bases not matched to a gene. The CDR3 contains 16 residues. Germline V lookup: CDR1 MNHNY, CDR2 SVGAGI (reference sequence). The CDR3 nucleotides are TGTGCCAGCAGTTCCCTTGCCAGGGGGCTTGATCAGCCCCAGCATTTT. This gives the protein CASSSLARGLDQPQHF.

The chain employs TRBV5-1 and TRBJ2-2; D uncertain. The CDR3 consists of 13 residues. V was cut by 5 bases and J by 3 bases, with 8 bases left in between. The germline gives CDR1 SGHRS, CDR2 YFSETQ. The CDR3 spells CASRSGYTGELFF. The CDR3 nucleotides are TGCGCCAGCAGATCCGGGTACACCGGGGAGCTGTTTTTT. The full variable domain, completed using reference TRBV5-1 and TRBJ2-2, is KAGVTQTPRYLIKTRGQQVTLSCSPISGHRSVSWYQQTPGQGLQFLFEYFSETQRNKGNFPGRFSGRQFSNSRSEMNVSTLELGDSALYLCASRSGYTGELFFGEGSRLTVL.

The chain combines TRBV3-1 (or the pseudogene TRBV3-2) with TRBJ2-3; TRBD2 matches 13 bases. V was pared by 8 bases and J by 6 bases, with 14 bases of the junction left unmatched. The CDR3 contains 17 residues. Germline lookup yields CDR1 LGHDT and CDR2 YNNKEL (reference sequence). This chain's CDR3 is CASLGRTSGGYKDTQYF. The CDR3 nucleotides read TGTGCCAGCCTAGGGAGGACTAGCGGGGGCTATAAGGATACGCAGTATTTT.

The CDR3 DNA sequence: TGTGCCAGCAGCTGGACTAGCGGGGGGGCGAATGAGCAGTTCTTC. It codes for CASSWTSGGANEQFF. The chain uses TRBV7-9 and TRBJ2-1; TRBD2 agrees at 15 bases. Germline CDR1 SEHNR, CDR2 FQNEAQ (reference sequence). The CDR3 totals 15 residues. The V and J ends lost 4 bases and 7 bases, in that order; junction bases with no gene match: 2.

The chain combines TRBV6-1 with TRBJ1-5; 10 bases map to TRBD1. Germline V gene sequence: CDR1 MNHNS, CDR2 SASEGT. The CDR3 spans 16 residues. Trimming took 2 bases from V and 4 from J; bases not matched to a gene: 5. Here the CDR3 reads CASSERTGGGNQPQHF. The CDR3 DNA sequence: TGTGCCAGCAGTGAACGGACAGGGGGAGGAAATCAGCCCCAGCATTTT.

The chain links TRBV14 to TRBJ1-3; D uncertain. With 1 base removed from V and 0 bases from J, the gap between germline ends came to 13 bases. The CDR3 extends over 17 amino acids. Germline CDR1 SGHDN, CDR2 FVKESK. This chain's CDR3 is CASSQVRQAYSGNTIYF. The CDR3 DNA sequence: TGTGCCAGCAGCCAAGTCCGTCAGGCGTACTCTGGAAACACCATATATTTT.

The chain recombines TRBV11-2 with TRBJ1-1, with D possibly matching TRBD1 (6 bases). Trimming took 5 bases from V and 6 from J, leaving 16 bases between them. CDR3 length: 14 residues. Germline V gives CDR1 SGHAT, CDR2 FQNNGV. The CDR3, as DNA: TGTGCCAGCAGCCAGCGATCAGGGGTTGCTGAAGCTTTCTTT. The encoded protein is CASSQRSGVAEAFF.

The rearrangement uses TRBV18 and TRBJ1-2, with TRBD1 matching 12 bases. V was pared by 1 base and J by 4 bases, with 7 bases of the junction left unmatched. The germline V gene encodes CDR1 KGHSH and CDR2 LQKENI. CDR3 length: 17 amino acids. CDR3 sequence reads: CASSPLARDRGPYGYTF. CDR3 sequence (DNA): TGTGCCAGCTCACCACTTGCCCGGGACAGGGGGCCCTATGGCTACACCTTC.

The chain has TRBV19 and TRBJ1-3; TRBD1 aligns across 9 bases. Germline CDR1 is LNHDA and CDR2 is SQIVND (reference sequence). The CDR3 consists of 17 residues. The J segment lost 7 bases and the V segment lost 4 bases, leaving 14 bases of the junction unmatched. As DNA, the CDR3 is TGTGCCAGTAGTAGGGAGATACCGGGACAGGGCGCGAACACCATATATTTT. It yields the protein CASSREIPGQGANTIYF.

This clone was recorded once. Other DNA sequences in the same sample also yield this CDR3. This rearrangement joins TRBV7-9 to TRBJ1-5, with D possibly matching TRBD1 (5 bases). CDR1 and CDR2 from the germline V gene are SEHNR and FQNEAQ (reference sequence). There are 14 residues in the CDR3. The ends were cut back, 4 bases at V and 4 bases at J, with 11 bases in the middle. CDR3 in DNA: TGTGCCAGCAGCTCTGGCAGGGATAATCAGCCCCAGCATTTT. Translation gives CASSSGRDNQPQHF.

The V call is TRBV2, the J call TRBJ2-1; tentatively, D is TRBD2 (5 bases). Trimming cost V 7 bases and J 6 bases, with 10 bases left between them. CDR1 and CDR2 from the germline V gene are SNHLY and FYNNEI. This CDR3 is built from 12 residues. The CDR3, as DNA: TGTGCCAGCATTTATCGGGGCAATGAGCAGTTCTTC. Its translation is CASIYRGNEQFF.

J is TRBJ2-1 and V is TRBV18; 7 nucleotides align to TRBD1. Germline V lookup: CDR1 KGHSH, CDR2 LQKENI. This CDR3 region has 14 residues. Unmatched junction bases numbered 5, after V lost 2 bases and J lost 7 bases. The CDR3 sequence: CASSPGNRGNEQFF. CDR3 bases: TGTGCCAGCTCACCAGGCAACAGGGGAAATGAGCAGTTCTTC. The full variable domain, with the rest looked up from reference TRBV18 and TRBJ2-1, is NAGVMQNPRHLVRRRGQEARLRCSPMKGHSHVYWYRQLPEEGLKFMVYLQKENIIDESGMPKERFSAEFPKEGPSILRIQQVVRGDSAAYFCASSPGNRGNEQFFGPGTRLTVL.

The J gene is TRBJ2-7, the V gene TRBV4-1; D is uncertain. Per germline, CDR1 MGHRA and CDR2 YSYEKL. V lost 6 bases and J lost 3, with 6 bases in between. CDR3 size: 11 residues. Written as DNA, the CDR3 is TGCGCCAGCAGTGGAGTCTACGAGCAGTACTTC. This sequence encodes CASSGVYEQYF.

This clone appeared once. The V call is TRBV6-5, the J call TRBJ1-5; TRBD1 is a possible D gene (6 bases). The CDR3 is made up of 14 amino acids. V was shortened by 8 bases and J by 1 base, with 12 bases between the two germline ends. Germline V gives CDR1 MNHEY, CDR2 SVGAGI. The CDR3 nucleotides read TGTGCCAGCGCCAAAACAGGGAGCAATCAGCCCCAGCATTTT. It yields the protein CASAKTGSNQPQHF.

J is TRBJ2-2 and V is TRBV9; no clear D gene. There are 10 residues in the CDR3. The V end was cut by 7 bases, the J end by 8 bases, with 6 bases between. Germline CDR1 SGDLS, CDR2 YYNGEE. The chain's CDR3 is CASGSGELFF. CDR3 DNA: TGTGCCAGCGGCTCAGGGGAGCTGTTTTTT.

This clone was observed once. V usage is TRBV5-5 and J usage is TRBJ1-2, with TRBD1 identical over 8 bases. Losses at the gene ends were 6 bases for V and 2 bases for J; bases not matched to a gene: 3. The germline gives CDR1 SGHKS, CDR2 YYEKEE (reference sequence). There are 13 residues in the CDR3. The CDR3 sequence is CASNTGGNYGYTF. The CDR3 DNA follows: TGTGCCAGCAATACAGGGGGGAACTATGGCTACACCTTC.

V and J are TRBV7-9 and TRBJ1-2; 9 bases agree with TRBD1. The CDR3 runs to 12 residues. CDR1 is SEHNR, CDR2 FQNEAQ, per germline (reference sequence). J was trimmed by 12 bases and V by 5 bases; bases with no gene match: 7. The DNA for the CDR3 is TGTGCCAGCAGCACCCGGGACAGGGAGAACACCTTC. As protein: CASSTRDRENTF.